Below are 15 T cell receptor beta chains sequenced from a single sample in a study of blood T cells in healthy people across ages. Alongside a J-beta primer mix, a sample-barcoded 5' primer served in a second PCR lasting roughly 7 to 12 cycles. In TCRdb, the 5' RACE reads were re-called with MiXCR into one record per CDR3 protein. The table records approximately 800,000 distinct CDR3 sequences, 35% to 40% of them present only once. The material sequenced was blood. The receptors derive from a man aged 18-30 years in good health.

This chain uses TRBV21-1 with TRBJ1-5; the table gives TRBD1 as D, unverified against the DNA. TRBV21-1 is designated a pseudogene. CDR3 length equals 16 residues. The CDR3 region is CASSNNRVPSNQPQHF. The CDR3 nucleotides are TGTGCCAGCAGCAACAACAGGGTCCCAAGCAATCAGCCCCAGCATTTT.

The chain has TRBV10-3 and TRBJ2-5; tentatively, D is TRBD1 or TRBD2 (6 bases each). This CDR3 region has 14 residues. CDR1 ENHRY and CDR2 SYGVKD come from the germline V gene. V shed 6 bases and J shed 4 bases, with 15 bases lying between them. The CDR3 protein is CAISPRGERETQYF. CDR3 coding DNA: TGTGCCATCAGCCCGAGGGGGGAGAGAGAGACCCAGTACTTC.

The rearrangement links TRBV29-1 to TRBJ2-6; D perhaps matches TRBD2 (6 bases). Germline CDR1 and CDR2: SQVTM and ANQGSEA. The CDR3 runs to 16 residues. The germline V and J ends were trimmed by 2 bases and 4 bases, with 15 bases remaining between them. The CDR3 here is CSVEPGENRGANVLTF. CDR3 nucleotides: TGCAGCGTTGAACCGGGAGAAAACAGAGGGGCCAACGTCCTGACTTTC.

By its share, this clonotype is medium-sized (0.01 to 0.1%). The J gene is TRBJ1-5, the V gene TRBV20-1; no reliable D call. Germline lookup yields CDR1 DFQATT and CDR2 SNEGSKA (reference sequence). V was trimmed by 0 bases and J by 7 bases, leaving 16 bases between them. The CDR3 is 15 amino acids. CDR3 loop: CSARDQTGSWQPQHF. For the CDR3, the DNA is TGCAGTGCTAGAGATCAGACCGGATCATGGCAGCCCCAGCATTTT.

This clonotype was found a few times. V usage is TRBV27 and J usage is TRBJ2-5; D perhaps matches TRBD2 (6 bases). This CDR3 comprises 15 residues. V was clipped by 5 bases and J by 2 bases, with 15 bases between them. Germline V CDR1 and CDR2: MNHEY, SMNVEV (reference sequence). The CDR3 nucleotides read TGTGCCAGCAGTCCACCCGGGACTTTACAAGAGACCCAGTACTTC. It yields the protein CASSPPGTLQETQYF.

The rearrangement joins TRBV12-3 or TRBV12-4 to TRBJ2-1; TRBD2 agrees at 15 bases. V dropped 7 bases and J dropped 10; count of bases not matched to a gene: 5. This CDR3 has 14 amino acids. Here the CDR3 reads CASILGLAGGEQFF. The CDR3 coding sequence is TGTGCCAGCATACTGGGACTAGCGGGGGGCGAGCAGTTCTTC.

J is TRBJ2-3 and V is TRBV2, with 7 bases fitting TRBD1. The CDR3 is made up of 16 amino acids. The V gene's germline CDR1 is SNHLY and CDR2 FYNNEI. Trimming at V came to 11 bases and at J to 2 bases, leaving 16 bases not matched to a gene. The CDR3 sequence: CAGSIHGTDITDTQYF. CDR3 coding DNA: TGTGCCGGCTCAATTCATGGGACAGACATCACAGATACGCAGTATTTT.

This clonotype was observed a handful of times. The chain uses TRBV24-1 and TRBJ2-3; a possible D gene is TRBD2 (5 bases). Germline V gene data show CDR1 as KGHDR and CDR2 as SFDVKD. Trimming shortened V by 2 bases and J by 1 base, and 9 bases separated the two germline ends. The CDR3 sequence is 15 residues long. As DNA, the CDR3 is TGTGCCACCAGTGATTGGAGGTCTGGCACAGATACGCAGTATTTT. Amino acids: CATSDWRSGTDTQYF.

The chain carries TRBV7-9 and TRBJ1-2; a possible D gene is TRBD1 (6 bases). V dropped 1 base and J dropped 0 bases, with 18 bases sitting between them. Germline V lookup: CDR1 SEHNR, CDR2 FQNEAQ (reference sequence). The CDR3 sequence is 18 residues long. CDR3 nucleotides: TGTGCCAGCAGCTTAGTGGGGTTGGACAGTCGGCCTAACTATGGCTACACCTTC. Protein sequence: CASSLVGLDSRPNYGYTF.

The chain combines TRBV12-3 or TRBV12-4 with TRBJ2-4; 7 nucleotides align to TRBD2. V lost 1 base, J lost 4 bases, and 10 bases stayed unmatched. The CDR3 loop spans 17 amino acids. CDR3 amino acids: CASSLGQGLGLKNIQYF. CDR3 coding DNA: TGTGCCAGCAGTTTAGGTCAGGGTTTGGGACTAAAAAACATTCAGTACTTC.

The chain has TRBV20-1 and TRBJ2-7; 10 nucleotides align to TRBD2. From germline, CDR1 is DFQATT and CDR2 SNEGSKA (reference sequence). This CDR3 has 15 residues. The ends lost 6 bases at V and 1 base at J; junction bases unmatched: 9. CDR3 in DNA: TGCAGTGCAATCCAGCGGGGGGGCGCATCCTACGAGCAGTACTTC. It translates to CSAIQRGGASYEQYF.

The chain carries TRBV4-1 and TRBJ2-6, with D uncertain. Germline V gives CDR1 MGHRA, CDR2 YSYEKL. The CDR3 extends over 15 amino acids. Deletions cut 2 bases from V and 2 bases from J, with 7 bases between. This CDR3 reads CASSQTWPGANVLTF. The CDR3 nucleotides are TGCGCCAGCAGCCAAACTTGGCCTGGGGCCAACGTCCTGACTTTC.

At least ten counts were recorded for this clonotype. The J gene is TRBJ2-1, the V gene TRBV27, with a possible D match to TRBD2 (6 bases). V lost 3 bases and J lost 8, with 11 bases in between. CDR1 is MNHEY, CDR2 SMNVEV, per germline (reference sequence). CDR3 size: 13 residues. The CDR3 bases are TGTGCCAGCAGTTTGATGGGAGGAGATGAGCAGTTCTTC. Translation: CASSLMGGDEQFF.

This rearrangement joins TRBV20-1 to TRBJ2-2; D not certain. The CDR3 consists of 16 residues. V was shortened by 0 bases and J by 2 bases, with 13 bases between the two germline ends. The germline CDR1 and CDR2 sequences are DFQATT and SNEGSKA (reference sequence). The CDR3 loop is CSARDLARENTGELFF. The DNA of the CDR3 is TGCAGTGCTAGAGATTTGGCCAGAGAAAACACCGGGGAGCTGTTTTTT.

Concerning this clonotype: The junction departs from the called germline gene at one end, perhaps through a read error. J is TRBJ2-3 and V is TRBV12-3 or TRBV12-4; 8 nucleotides match TRBD2. The CDR3 sequence is 14 residues long. CDR3 DNA: TGTGCCGGCAGCGGGGGACCCATCACAGATACGCAGTATTTT. It encodes CAGSGGPITDTQYF.